This record looks at one T cell receptor (beta chain) sequence and its context. The antigen remains undetermined. The protocol was immunoSEQ multiplex PCR, while the TCRdb copy is restricted to in-frame clones and leaves out a portion. This sample has around 190,000 clones, with 86% found just once. The V segment lost 5 bases and the J segment 8 bases; nucleotides outside the gene matches: 14. Per the germline V gene, CDR1 is MDHEN and CDR2 is SYDVKM. The CDR3 covers 16 residues. The sample belongs to a study of cytomegalovirus exposure and HLA in healthy donors. Study-wide points: High sensitivity and specificity were reportedly achieved when the classifier diagnosed cytomegalovirus status. The listing of 150 to 200 TCR beta chains classed them as cytomegalovirus-associated. In a later analysis, first-cohort TCR clusters were found to tend to co-occur in the roughly 120 validation repertoires. Rarity held for most TCR sequences, but there were some public TCRs that occurred in many donors.

Input material: PBMCs. The chain has TRBV28 and TRBJ1-2; 10 bases are a match to TRBD1. The sequence came from a woman in her late teens or twenties in good health and CMV-seronegative. The CDR3 is CASSASPGTGVEGYTF. The CDR3 region has the DNA TGTGCCAGCAGTGCCTCCCCCGGGACAGGGGTGGAGGGCTACACCTTC.